A single sample is the source of the 9 T cell receptor beta chains below, sequenced in a study of control samples from healthy donors and cancer patients. Clones were sequenced by immunoSEQ multiplex PCR, and TCRdb holds only the in-frame ones, with some missing. The sample holds roughly 73,000 clones; 75% to 90% are singletons and the top ten take approximately 30%. Sample: blood. The receptors were sampled from a man aged 45 to 65 in good health.

This clone was counted a few times. V and J are TRBV3-1 (or the pseudogene TRBV3-2) and TRBJ2-4; D not resolved. Germline CDR1 LGHDT, CDR2 YNNKEL (reference sequence). CDR3 length: 17 residues. Trimming cost V 1 base and J 6 bases, with 19 bases left between them. Here the CDR3 DNA reads TGTGCCAGCAGCCAAGTTAGTCTTTCGCGTACAGCAAACATTCAGTACTTC. Its protein is CASSQVSLSRTANIQYF.

This clone has just one count. The rearrangement uses TRBV28 and TRBJ2-1; no firm D call. The germline V gene has CDR1 MDHEN and CDR2 SYDVKM. The V gene lost 2 bases and the J gene lost 3 bases, with 8 bases spanning the gap. This CDR3 has 14 residues. The CDR3 nucleotides are TGTGCCAGCAGTTTAGGGGAAAACTACAATGAGCAGTTCTTC. It specifies CASSLGENYNEQFF.

In its sample, this clone was seen a few times. The same CDR3 arises from other DNA sequences in this sample as well. The chain joins TRBV9 to TRBJ1-1; no firm D call. Germline CDR1 reads SGDLS; CDR2 reads YYNGEE. V lost 0 bases and J 0 bases, leaving 3 bases between the germline ends. This CDR3 region has 13 residues. The CDR3, as DNA: TGTGCCAGCAGCGTAGCTGTGAACACTGAAGCTTTCTTT. This translates into CASSVAVNTEAFF. Based on the CDR3 plus reference TRBV9 and TRBJ1-1, the full variable domain is DSGVTQTPKHLITATGQRVTLRCSPRSGDLSVYWYQQSLDQGLQFLIQYYNGEERAKGNILERFSAQQFPDLHSELNLSSLELGDSALYFCASSVAVNTEAFFGQGTRLTVV.

This chain uses TRBV6-5 with TRBJ1-2; TRBD1 aligns across 9 bases. The germline gives CDR1 MNHEY, CDR2 SVGAGI. V dropped 0 bases and J dropped 8; count of bases not matched to a gene: 10. There are 16 residues in the CDR3. CDR3 DNA: TGTGCCAGCAGTTACTCCCCGGGACAGGGATCCGGCGGCTACACCTTC. Protein: CASSYSPGQGSGGYTF.

This chain links TRBV10-2 with TRBJ2-1; maybe TRBD2 (5 bases). Trimming shortened V by 3 bases and J by 6 bases, and 12 bases separated the two germline ends. This CDR3 is 14 amino acids long. CDR1 is WSHSY, CDR2 SAAADI, per germline. This chain's CDR3 is CASSDFAGSNEQFF. The CDR3 DNA is TGCGCCAGCAGTGATTTTGCGGGCAGCAATGAGCAGTTCTTC.

The CDR3 loop is CASSEEMSDTQYF. The CDR3 DNA sequence: TGTGCCAGCAGTGAAGAAATGTCAGATACGCAGTATTTT. The chain joins TRBV2 to TRBJ2-3; D gene unclear. V lost 1 base and J lost 4, with 6 bases in between. Germline lookup yields CDR1 SNHLY and CDR2 FYNNEI. CDR3 length equals 13 residues.

The V call is TRBV11-3, the J call TRBJ2-1; D is ambiguous. V lost 5 bases to trimming and J lost 0 bases, with 11 bases between them. From germline, CDR1 is SGHNT and CDR2 YENEEA. The CDR3 covers 15 residues. The CDR3, as DNA: TGTGCCAGCAGCCCGGACGGAAGCTCCTACAATGAGCAGTTCTTC. It is translated as CASSPDGSSYNEQFF.

The chain links TRBV9 to TRBJ2-7; D may be TRBD2 (6 bases). Trimming left V 0 bases short and J 5 bases short, with 9 bases between. Germline V gives CDR1 SGDLS, CDR2 YYNGEE. CDR3 length: 13 amino acids. CDR3: CASSVGGEHEQYF. The CDR3 nucleotides read TGTGCCAGCAGCGTAGGCGGGGAACACGAGCAGTACTTC.

The chain joins TRBV7-2 to TRBJ1-3, with no clear D. CDR1 is SGHTA, CDR2 FQGNSA, per germline. The CDR3 is 15 residues long. The V end was cut by 0 bases, the J end by 0 bases, with 6 bases between. The CDR3 DNA is TGTGCCAGCAGCTTAGCAGGGTTCTCTGGAAACACCATATATTTT. Translation gives CASSLAGFSGNTIYF. Supplemented by reference TRBV7-2 and TRBJ1-3, the full variable domain reads GAGVSQSPSNKVTEKGKDVELRCDPISGHTALYWYRQSLGQGLEFLIYFQGNSAPDKSGLPSDRFSAERTGGSVSTLTIQRTQQEDSAVYLCASSLAGFSGNTIYFGEGSWLTVV.